Listed here are 22 T cell receptor beta chains from one sample, sequenced in a study of PD-1 blockade in classical Hodgkin lymphoma. Measured with immunoSEQ multiplex PCR; TCRdb has only the in-frame clones, and not every one. The sample includes about 31,000 clones, around 80% of them seen just once. Time point defined: cycle 4 day 1 (C4D1), after 6 weeks of nivolumab. Each of the patients experienced relapse following autologous stem cell transplantation, and their brentuximab vedotin exposure differed. This specimen consisted of peripheral blood mononuclear cells (PBMCs), obtained before the fourth cycle of nivolumab. These receptors all stem from a human donor with classical Hodgkin lymphoma.

The CDR3 loop is CASSQSRDSYGYTF. The CDR3 DNA is TGTGCCAGCAGCCAAAGCAGGGACTCCTATGGCTACACCTTC. This chain joins TRBV4-2 and TRBJ1-2; a possible D gene is TRBD1 (5 bases). Trimming cost V 2 bases and J 4 bases, with 11 bases left between them. The germline CDR1 and CDR2 sequences are LGHNA and YNFKEQ. The CDR3 loop spans 14 amino acids.

The chain combines TRBV10-3 with TRBJ2-7, with 9 positions matching TRBD2. V was pared by 10 bases and J by 3 bases, with 7 bases of the junction left unmatched. CDR1 is ENHRY, CDR2 SYGVKD, per germline. The CDR3 spans 13 residues. The CDR3 sequence is CASGGSGSYEQYF. In nucleotides, the CDR3 is TGTGCCAGCGGGGGTAGCGGGAGCTACGAGCAGTACTTC.

This clone was observed a single time. The chain joins TRBV29-1 to TRBJ1-2, with TRBD1 matching over 8 bases. The length of the CDR3 is 14 residues. The germline V gene encodes CDR1 SQVTM and CDR2 ANQGSEA. J gave up 4 bases and V 0 bases, and 4 bases lay outside the gene matches. The CDR3 loop reads CSVEDPDRGYGYTF. CDR3 in DNA: TGCAGCGTTGAAGACCCCGACAGGGGCTATGGCTACACCTTC. Based on the CDR3 plus reference TRBV29-1 and TRBJ1-2, the full variable domain is SAVISQKPSRDICQRGTSLTIQCQVDSQVTMMFWYRQQPGQSLTLIATANQGSEATYESGFVIDKFPISRPNLTFSTLTVSNMSPEDSSIYLCSVEDPDRGYGYTFGSGTRLTVV.

CDR3 sequence (DNA): TGTGCCATCAGTGGTACAGGGGTAGGGGAAAAACTGTTTTTT. The encoded protein is CAISGTGVGEKLFF. The rearrangement joins TRBV10-3 to TRBJ1-4; 7 nucleotides line up with TRBD1. V lost 4 bases and J lost 8; bases outside the gene matches: 7. CDR3 length: 14 residues. Looked up from germline, CDR1 is ENHRY and CDR2 is SYGVKD.

The chain is built from TRBV7-9 and TRBJ1-2, with D hard to call. The CDR3 contains 15 residues. Trimming shortened V by 5 bases and J by 0 bases, and 13 bases separated the two germline ends. Germline CDR1 reads SEHNR; CDR2 reads FQNEAQ (reference sequence). The CDR3, as DNA: TGTGCCAGCAGCCAACGGGAGGGAGCTAACTATGGCTACACCTTC. Its protein is CASSQREGANYGYTF.

The chain has TRBV9 and TRBJ1-4; D gene uncertain. Germline assignment: CDR1 SGDLS and CDR2 YYNGEE. Trimming shortened V by 0 bases and J by 0 bases, and 3 bases separated the two germline ends. The length of the CDR3 is 14 residues. The CDR3 reads CASSVAATNEKLFF. The CDR3 nucleotides read TGTGCCAGCAGCGTAGCAGCAACTAATGAAAAACTGTTTTTT.

The chain recombines TRBV7-9 with TRBJ2-7; 10 bases fit TRBD1. Germline values: CDR1 SEHNR, CDR2 FQNEAQ (reference sequence). J gave up 3 bases and V 5 bases, and 4 bases lay outside the gene matches. The length of the CDR3 is 14 residues. The CDR3: CASSPTGGSYEQYF. DNA for the CDR3: TGTGCCAGCAGCCCGACAGGGGGCAGCTACGAGCAGTACTTC.

The gene calls are TRBV7-2 and TRBJ1-1; D unresolved. Looked up from germline, CDR1 is SGHTA and CDR2 is FQGNSA. With 0 bases removed from V and 0 bases from J, the gap between germline ends came to 14 bases. The CDR3 is 17 amino acids. CDR3 in DNA: TGTGCCAGCAGCTTAGCGCCGTATAAGGCTCTGAACACTGAAGCTTTCTTT. It encodes CASSLAPYKALNTEAFF.

The chain recombines TRBV11-3 with TRBJ2-1; D perhaps matches TRBD2 (5 bases). CDR1 is SGHNT and CDR2 is YENEEA in the germline V gene. The V and J ends lost 5 bases and 4 bases respectively, with 15 bases between them. There are 15 residues in the CDR3. Written as DNA, the CDR3 is TGTGCCAGCAGCCTCGGAACCGGACTGTACAATGAGCAGTTCTTC. This codes for CASSLGTGLYNEQFF. Combining the CDR3 with reference TRBV11-3 and TRBJ2-1 gives the whole variable domain EAGVVQSPRYKIIEKKQPVAFWCNPISGHNTLYWYLQNLGQGPELLIRYENEEAVDDSQLPKDRFSAERLKGVDSTLKIQPAELGDSAVYLCASSLGTGLYNEQFFGPGTRLTVL.

The V and J genes are TRBV27 and TRBJ1-6, with D maybe TRBD1 (6 bases). This CDR3 is 15 amino acids long. V lost 4 bases and J lost 3, with 10 bases in between. Germline V CDR1 and CDR2: MNHEY, SMNVEV (reference sequence). CDR3 residues: CASSWAGVYNSPLHF. CDR3 sequence (DNA): TGTGCCAGCAGTTGGGCAGGGGTCTATAATTCACCCCTCCACTTT.

The chain is built from TRBV7-9 and TRBJ1-6; D unclear. This CDR3 contains 12 residues. In germline, CDR1 is SEHNR, CDR2 FQNEAQ (reference sequence). Trimming took off 1 base at V and 13 bases at J, with 8 bases between the two ends. CDR3 region: CASSLGGSPLHF. The CDR3 DNA reads TGTGCCAGCAGCTTAGGGGGATCTCCCCTCCACTTT.

The V and J genes are TRBV12-5 and TRBJ2-1, with D uncertain. CDR3 size: 15 residues. Trimming pared 2 bases from V and 5 bases from J, leaving 13 bases between. The germline V gene encodes CDR1 LGHNT and CDR2 FRNRAP. The CDR3 protein is CASGLTLVRNNEQFF. CDR3 in DNA: TGTGCTAGTGGTTTGACCTTGGTTAGGAACAATGAGCAGTTCTTC.

This rearrangement joins TRBV7-2 to TRBJ2-7; 7 bases map to TRBD2. Trimming took 8 bases from V and 3 from J; bases not matched to a gene: 7. Germline loops: CDR1 SGHTA, CDR2 FQGNSA. The CDR3 has 13 residues. The CDR3 DNA reads as TGTGCCAGCTGCCGACTAGCCCACTACGAGCAGTACTTC. It is translated as CASCRLAHYEQYF.

The chain joins TRBV5-1 to TRBJ2-5, with D tentatively TRBD1 (5 bases). Germline assignment: CDR1 SGHRS and CDR2 YFSETQ. The CDR3 runs 16 residues. Trimming shortened V by 5 bases and J by 0 bases, and 17 bases separated the two germline ends. The CDR3 reads CASRAGYGSYQETQYF. The CDR3 region has the DNA TGCGCCAGCAGGGCAGGGTACGGATCGTACCAAGAGACCCAGTACTTC.

The V gene is TRBV15, the J gene TRBJ2-7, with D perhaps TRBD1 (5 bases). Germline V lookup: CDR1 LNHNV, CDR2 YYDKDF (reference sequence). The CDR3 has 16 residues. Trimming removed 1 base at V and 0 bases at J, with 13 bases between. CDR3 amino acids: CATSRGTFDSSYEQYF. For the CDR3, the DNA is TGTGCCACCAGCAGAGGGACATTCGATTCCTCCTACGAGCAGTACTTC. The whole variable domain, remainder taken from reference TRBV15 and TRBJ2-7, is DAMVIQNPRYQVTQFGKPVTLSCSQTLNHNVMYWYQQKSSQAPKLLFHYYDKDFNNEADTPDNFQSRRPNTSFCFLDIRSPGLGDTAMYLCATSRGTFDSSYEQYFGPGTRLTVT.

This chain uses TRBV30 with TRBJ1-2; D might be TRBD1 (5 bases). The V end lost 3 bases, the J end lost 3 bases, and 11 bases lay between the germline ends. In germline, CDR1 is GTSNPN, CDR2 SVGIG (reference sequence). CDR3 length equals 13 residues. The CDR3 loop is CAWSPGRDYGYTF. In DNA form, the CDR3 reads TGTGCCTGGAGCCCGGGACGGGACTATGGCTACACCTTC.

The chain carries TRBV5-1 and TRBJ2-3; 9 nucleotides match TRBD1. Looked up from germline, CDR1 is SGHRS and CDR2 is YFSETQ. V shed 1 base and J 5 bases; nucleotides not matched to a gene: 5. The CDR3 spans 15 residues. The CDR3 bases are TGCGCCAGCAGCTTGAACGGACAGGGGAGAGATACGCAGTATTTT. This encodes CASSLNGQGRDTQYF.

This clone showed up just a few times. The chain carries TRBV19 and TRBJ1-4; no reliable D call. Germline CDR1 reads LNHDA; CDR2 reads SQIVND (reference sequence). The CDR3 runs to 11 residues. The ends were cut back, 6 bases at V and 11 bases at J, with 10 bases in the middle. CDR3 sequence reads: CASSPFKKLFF. CDR3 nucleotides: TGTGCCAGTAGCCCGTTTAAGAAACTGTTTTTT.

This rearrangement joins TRBV30 to TRBJ2-7; D possibly corresponds to TRBD1 (6 bases). V shed 0 bases and J shed 5 bases, with 11 bases lying between them. This CDR3 contains 13 residues. Germline V gives CDR1 GTSNPN, CDR2 SVGIG (reference sequence). The CDR3 region is CAWSVYRADEQYV. The CDR3 DNA is TGTGCCTGGAGTGTCTACAGGGCAGACGAGCAGTACGTC.

The genes are TRBV18 and TRBJ1-6; TRBD1 matches 7 bases. Trimming cost V 0 bases and J 8 bases; bases outside gene matches: 7. The CDR3 loop spans 16 amino acids. Germline V CDR1 and CDR2: KGHSH, LQKENI. For the CDR3, the DNA is TGTGCCAGCTCACCACCATCATACAGGGGTTATTCACCCCTCCACTTT. Protein: CASSPPSYRGYSPLHF.

This rearrangement joins TRBV7-9 to TRBJ1-3; no clear D gene. The CDR3 sequence is 13 residues long. Trimming pared 6 bases from V and 4 bases from J, leaving 10 bases between. Germline-derived CDR1 and CDR2 are SEHNR and FQNEAQ (reference sequence). The CDR3 here is CASREVLGNTIYF. Here the CDR3 DNA reads TGTGCCAGCAGGGAAGTCCTGGGAAACACCATATATTTT.

This chain links TRBV5-1 with TRBJ2-5; D gene ambiguous. The CDR3 runs to 14 residues. CDR1 and CDR2 (germline): SGHRS, YFSETQ. V lost 0 bases and J lost 4, with 10 bases in between. The CDR3 region has the DNA TGCGCCAGCAGCTTGGCAGGAACCCTAGAGACCCAGTACTTC. Protein sequence: CASSLAGTLETQYF. Looking up the rest from reference TRBV5-1 and TRBJ2-5 gives the full variable domain: KAGVTQTPRYLIKTRGQQVTLSCSPISGHRSVSWYQQTPGQGLQFLFEYFSETQRNKGNFPGRFSGRQFSNSRSEMNVSTLELGDSALYLCASSLAGTLETQYFGPGTRLLVL.